The rows below give T cell receptor beta chains drawn from one sample of a study of blood T cell repertoires in COVID-19. Assay: immunoSEQ multiplex PCR; the TCRdb copy retains only in-frame clones and omits some. The table lists about 300,000 clones, just under 90% of them singletons. Sequences were obtained from PBMCs or T cells enriched from blood (not recorded which). The origin of the receptors is a woman aged 45-59 years who had been exposed to COVID-19. CDR3s include the opening cysteine and the closing phenylalanine or tryptophan. Fields, in order: CDR3 protein, CDR3 DNA, V gene, clone size, J gene, D gene. A D gene is named only where the DNA matches it firmly. Clone size appears in some rows only: once, few, many, or a class for an expanded clone.

CDR3: CASGQGAPLGNSPLHF
DNA: TGTGCCAGCGGCCAGGGGGCTCCCCTTGGTAATTCACCCCTCCACTTT
V: TRBV19
size: -
J: TRBJ1-6
D: TRBD1

CDR3: CASSAGLAFVETQYF
DNA: TGTGCCAGCAGCGCGGGACTAGCCTTCGTAGAGACCCAGTACTTC
V: TRBV7-8
size: -
J: TRBJ2-5
D: TRBD2

CDR3: CAFGTGDLHTQYF
DNA: TGTGCCTTCGGGACGGGGGACCTACATACGCAGTATTTT
V: TRBV30
size: -
J: TRBJ2-3
D: -

CDR3: CASSLVRGQREHREETQYF
DNA: TGTGCCAGCAGCTTAGTACGCGGACAAAGGGAACACCGGGAAGAGACCCAGTACTTC
V: TRBV11-2
size: -
J: TRBJ2-5
D: -

CDR3: CASLVVNRPKAFF
DNA: TGTGCCAGCTTGGTCGTTAACAGACCCAAAGCTTTCTTT
V: TRBV28
size: -
J: TRBJ1-1
D: -

CDR3: CASSRTGEGGYTF
DNA: TGTGCCAGCAGCCGGACAGGGGAGGGTGGCTACACCTTC
V: TRBV5-4
size: -
J: TRBJ1-2
D: TRBD1

CDR3: CASSLKDRSSGELFF
DNA: TGCGCCAGCAGCTTAAAGGACAGATCTTCCGGGGAGCTGTTTTTT
V: TRBV4-1
size: -
J: TRBJ2-2
D: -

CDR3: CASSQDRAIGELFF
DNA: TGTGCCAGCAGTCAGGACAGGGCCATCGGGGAGCTGTTTTTT
V: TRBV11-1
size: -
J: TRBJ2-2
D: TRBD1

CDR3: CASSLASGVSYNEQFF
DNA: TGTGCCAGCAGCTTAGCTAGCGGGGTGTCCTACAATGAGCAGTTCTTC
V: TRBV7-8
size: few
J: TRBJ2-1
D: TRBD2

CDR3: CASSRPGDGLFNQPQHF
DNA: TGTGCCAGCAGCAGACCAGGGGACGGCCTTTTCAATCAGCCCCAGCATTTT
V: TRBV3-1/TRBV3-2
size: -
J: TRBJ1-5
D: -

CDR3: CAWVGQGEGNQPQHF
DNA: TGTGCCTGGGTTGGACAGGGCGAGGGCAATCAGCCCCAGCATTTT
V: TRBV30
size: -
J: TRBJ1-5
D: TRBD1

CDR3: CASSLHGANEQFF
DNA: TGTGCCAGCAGTTTACATGGGGCGAATGAGCAGTTCTTC
V: TRBV12-3/TRBV12-4
size: -
J: TRBJ2-1
D: -

CDR3: CASTEDGTRQYF
DNA: TGTGCCAGCACCGAAGATGGGACTAGGCAGTATTTT
V: TRBV6-5
size: -
J: TRBJ2-3
D: TRBD2

CDR3: CASRWGQGVAGELFF
DNA: TGTGCCAGTAGATGGGGACAGGGGGTTGCCGGGGAGCTGTTTTTT
V: TRBV19
size: -
J: TRBJ2-2
D: TRBD1

CDR3: CASQPTAGIANYGYTF
DNA: TGTGCCAGCCAACCTACAGCCGGGATTGCTAACTATGGCTACACCTTC
V: TRBV2
size: -
J: TRBJ1-2
D: -

CDR3: CASREKEINNEQFF
DNA: TGTGCCAGCCGGGAAAAAGAAATAAACAATGAGCAGTTCTTC
V: TRBV6-5
size: -
J: TRBJ2-1
D: -

CDR3: CASRATEVAFF
DNA: TGTGCCAGCAGGGCGACAGAGGTGGCTTTCTTT
V: TRBV6-5
size: -
J: TRBJ1-1
D: -

CDR3: CAISEPRQGFTGNTIYF
DNA: TGTGCCATCAGTGAGCCGAGACAGGGGTTTACTGGAAACACCATATATTTT
V: TRBV10-3
size: -
J: TRBJ1-3
D: TRBD1

CDR3: CSARDVSAVFF
DNA: TGCAGTGCTAGAGATGTCAGTGCGGTGTTTTTT
V: TRBV20-1
size: -
J: TRBJ1-4
D: -

CDR3: CASTSNPSGTEAFF
DNA: TGCGCCAGCACCTCTAATCCGAGCGGCACTGAAGCTTTCTTT
V: TRBV5-1
size: -
J: TRBJ1-1
D: -

CDR3: CASSIVTSGGTHEQYF
DNA: TGTGCCAGTAGTATAGTTACCAGCGGGGGGACCCACGAGCAGTACTTC
V: TRBV19
size: -
J: TRBJ2-7
D: TRBD2

CDR3: CATIPGTGGHVEQYF
DNA: TGCGCCACGATCCCTGGGACAGGGGGCCACGTAGAGCAGTACTTC
V: TRBV10-1
size: -
J: TRBJ2-7
D: TRBD1

CDR3: CASSGGTVRNSNQPQHF
DNA: TGTGCCAGCAGTGGGGGGACAGTTCGAAATAGCAATCAGCCCCAGCATTTT
V: TRBV6-1
size: few
J: TRBJ1-5
D: TRBD1